This T cell receptor (beta chain) stems from a study of regulatory T cells in long-lasting Graves disease. Study-wide points: There were preferences for TRBV28, TRBJ1-2 and TRBJ2-5 in persistent disease.

Sequencing libraries for TCR beta were prepared with iRepertoire HTBI primers and Arm-PCR of CDR3 regions. As processed by the authors: Analysis of the samples identified 50 to 75 TRBV and over 13 TRBJ segments. MiXCR was run by TCRdb on the multiplex PCR reads, yielding one entry per CDR3 protein. TCRdb assigned the V and J calls; the authors' analysis was not used. The sample has fewer than 650,000 distinct CDR3 sequences; about 16% are singletons. Germline V gene sequence: CDR1 MNHNS, CDR2 SASEGT. This CDR3 contains 11 residues. V was cut by 7 bases and J by 6 bases, with 10 bases left in between. The sample's time point: newly diagnosed GD, antithyroid drugs for less than 3 months. Following extraction of RNA from PBMCs, that RNA was used to make the TCR library. This clonotype was seen many times. Its antigen is undetermined. These same records also appear under a second study, on T cells in Graves' hyperthyroidism and ophthalmopathy. As reported in that work: HTBI primers were employed in a first-round RT-PCR of the TCR CDR3.

Here the sequenced sample was peripheral blood mononuclear cells (PBMCs), taken at new diagnosis, from a patient treated with antithyroid drugs. The TCR originated in a man in his late teens or twenties with Graves disease. The chain uses TRBV6-1 and TRBJ2-7; perhaps TRBD1 as D (5 bases). The CDR3 sequence: CASTRDSEQYF. The CDR3 DNA sequence: TGTGCCAGCACCCGAGACAGCGAGCAGTACTTC.